The present entry profiles one T cell receptor beta chain with its context. Antigen unknown. These data are taken from a study of OX40 agonist ivuxolimab in advanced cancers. Study as a whole: The dose-escalation cohort had hepatocellular carcinoma, melanoma, renal cell or head and neck cancer. At 82.7% male, the cohort had a mean age of 60 years, ranging from roughly 20 to 90.

Per the germline V gene, CDR1 is MNHEY and CDR2 is SMNVEV (reference sequence). The length of the CDR3 is 17 residues. V was cut by 2 bases and J by 7 bases, with 24 bases left in between. The method was immunoSEQ multiplex PCR; TCRdb's version includes in-frame clones alone and lacks a portion of them. The sample comprises about 67,000 clones, 87% of which are singletons, and roughly 4% rests with the top ten. Notes on the study in general: Normalized T-cell clonal expansion was also low in some nonresponders. Dose levels from 0.1 to 3.0 mg/kg saw CD4+ and CD8+ blood T cells expand clonally by week 6.

The starting material was CD4+ or CD8+ T cells sorted from blood, obtained in a trial of the OX40 agonist ivuxolimab. V is TRBV27 and J is TRBJ2-7; tentatively, D is TRBD1 or TRBD2 (7 bases each). This sequence originates from an adult with an advanced solid tumor such as melanoma, head and neck, liver or kidney cancer. The CDR3 protein is CASSLRFGQGGAGEQYF. The CDR3 DNA sequence: TGTGCCAGCAGTTTAAGATTTGGGCAGGGGGGAGCGGGAGAGCAGTACTTC.